This TCR beta chain originates from a study of a mutant IDH1 vaccine in newly diagnosed glioma. Comment on this clone: Its antigen is undetermined.

Libraries were prepared by immunoSEQ multiplex PCR; TCRdb keeps only in-frame clonotypes and omits some of them. In the table there are over 50,000 clones, over 70% of which are singletons. Study findings and constraints: Apparently, pseudoprogression bore no relation to changes among the top peripheral T cell clonotypes.

Time point meaning: week 23, last vaccination. Each dose delivered 300 ug of mutant IDH1 20-mer peptide subcutaneously with imiquimod. This receptor was taken from a man aged 18 to 30 with glioma. The source material was PBMCs, sampled from a glioma patient whose treatment included an IDH1 peptide vaccine.

This CDR3 reads CASSTGGLADYNEQFF. For the CDR3, the DNA is TGTGCCAGCAGCACCGGAGGCCTAGCGGATTACAATGAGCAGTTCTTC. The chain recombines TRBV5-4 with TRBJ2-1, with TRBD2 matching over 7 bases. There are 16 residues in the CDR3. Germline values: CDR1 SGHNT, CDR2 YYREEE (reference sequence). The V and J ends lost 4 bases and 4 bases, in that order; junction bases with no gene match: 11.